This TCR beta chain was sequenced during a study of blood T cell repertoires in COVID-19. Turning to the study itself: Sample material is recorded as cDNA or gDNA derived from T cells, B-cell-depleted T cells, or PBMCs.

Produced via immunoSEQ multiplex PCR; TCRdb's table is partial and in-frame only. Of 200,000 to 250,000 clones listed, around nine tenths are singletons. The germline gives CDR1 LNHDA, CDR2 SQIVND (reference sequence). V lost 3 bases to trimming and J lost 1 base, with 14 bases between them. The CDR3 is made up of 16 amino acids. This rearrangement joins TRBV19 to TRBJ2-3; D perhaps matches TRBD2 (5 bases). The TCR was taken from a man in his fifties or sixties with acute or convalescent COVID-19. Material for sequencing was peripheral blood. The CDR3 DNA is TGTGCCAGTAGTATCCAGGCGGGCGGACGCACAGATACGCAGTATTTT. Translating gives CASSIQAGGRTDTQYF.